This TCR beta chain appears in the sequencing data of a study of T cell responses to AZD1222 COVID-19 vaccine. Background on the study: Pooled in the analysis were second doses at about 4 or about 12 weeks.

Broader study findings: Of the AZD1222 recipients, only five to seven were seropositive at baseline.

Concerning this clone: The antigen remains undetermined.

Germline-derived CDR1 and CDR2 are SGHNT and YYREEE (reference sequence). The V gene end was trimmed by 0 bases and the J gene end by 3 bases; junction bases not matched to a gene: 6. This CDR3 spans 17 amino acids. The assay was immunoSEQ multiplex PCR, and TCRdb's table has in-frame clones only and misses some. The sample lists 75,000 to 100,000 clones, roughly nine tenths seen once, with around 1.6% in the top ten. Sequencing was performed on peripheral blood, taken on day 0 of AZD1222 vaccination. The chain couples TRBV5-4 to TRBJ2-1, with 10 bases that match TRBD2. The origin of this receptor is an adult in good health. DNA for the CDR3: TGTGCCAGCAGCTTGGGGGTAGCGGGGGGCAACTACAATGAGCAGTTCTTC. Its translation is CASSLGVAGGNYNEQFF.